These 18 T cell receptor beta chains came from one sample sequenced in a study of T cell responses to AZD1222 COVID-19 vaccine (dated by TCRdb to the early 2020s). In light of the paper, this sample's time point label describes: baseline before first vaccination. Library construction relied on the immunoSEQ multiplex PCR assay. Held by TCRdb, this immuneACCESS table contains in-frame sequences only and omits some clones. Under half of the omission traces to an unresolved V gene where checked; the cause of the rest is unknown. The sample profile shows about 150,000 clones; less than 95% of them were found once. Roughly 1.3% of the sample belongs to the ten largest clones. The sample in question was peripheral blood, obtained on day 0 of AZD1222 vaccination. These receptors all come from an adult in good health.

The genes are TRBV18 and TRBJ2-7; 7 bases are a match to TRBD1. Germline V gene data show CDR1 as KGHSH and CDR2 as LQKENI. Trimming removed 3 bases from V and 7 bases from J; junction bases left unmatched: 9. There are 14 residues in the CDR3. CDR3 amino acids: CASSPRDSPGEQYV. CDR3 nucleotides: TGTGCCAGCTCACCTAGGGACAGCCCGGGAGAGCAGTACGTC.

The chain uses TRBV4-1 and TRBJ1-2; the D gene is possibly TRBD1 (5 bases). This CDR3 comprises 14 residues. The V gene lost 5 bases and the J gene lost 2 bases, with 12 bases spanning the gap. Germline assignment: CDR1 MGHRA and CDR2 YSYEKL. The CDR3 DNA follows: TGCGCCAGCAGCTACCGACAGAGGAACTATGGCTACACCTTC. This translates into CASSYRQRNYGYTF.

The DNA for the CDR3 is TGTGCCAGCAGTGACCCGCCCGGGACAGTAAATTCACCCCTCCACTTT. It yields the protein CASSDPPGTVNSPLHF. The rearrangement links TRBV6-4 to TRBJ1-6; 7 nucleotides agree with TRBD1. The V and J ends lost 2 bases and 7 bases, in that order; junction bases with no gene match: 8. This CDR3 has 16 residues. Germline CDR1 and CDR2: MRHNA and SNTAGT.

The chain links TRBV11-3 to TRBJ2-5; D perhaps matches TRBD1 (6 bases). The V end lost 5 bases, the J end lost 1 base, and 11 bases lay between the germline ends. The length of the CDR3 is 14 residues. Germline-derived CDR1 and CDR2 are SGHNT and YENEEA. The CDR3 loop reads CASSAQGSQETQYF. The CDR3 bases are TGTGCCAGCAGCGCGCAGGGGTCCCAAGAGACCCAGTACTTC.

The chain has TRBV9 and TRBJ2-1; TRBD1 aligns across 7 bases. The CDR3 runs to 15 residues. The germline CDR1 and CDR2 sequences are SGDLS and YYNGEE. J lost 5 bases, V lost 1 base, and 6 bases had no gene match. The CDR3 spells CASSVRAQGDNEQFF. DNA of the CDR3: TGTGCCAGCAGCGTAAGGGCGCAGGGGGACAATGAGCAGTTCTTC.

The rearrangement links TRBV18 to TRBJ2-5, with no clear D. Per the germline V gene, CDR1 is KGHSH and CDR2 is LQKENI. Trimming removed 2 bases from V and 3 bases from J, with 10 bases in between. This CDR3 contains 14 residues. For the CDR3, the DNA is TGTGCCAGCTCACCAGTCGTTACGAAAGAGACCCAGTACTTC. Translating it yields CASSPVVTKETQYF.

The chain is built from TRBV28 and TRBJ2-7, with 12 bases fitting TRBD2. Per germline, CDR1 MDHEN and CDR2 SYDVKM. The CDR3 extends over 12 amino acids. Trimming cost V 8 bases and J 6 bases; bases outside gene matches: 2. The CDR3 nucleotides read TGTGCCAGCCGGGGACTAGCGGGCGAGCAGTACGTC. Amino acid sequence: CASRGLAGEQYV.

The chain recombines TRBV5-8 with TRBJ2-7, with D tentatively TRBD1 (6 bases). Trimming removed 4 bases at V and 0 bases at J, with 14 bases between. The germline V gene has CDR1 SGHTS and CDR2 YDEGEE. The CDR3 contains 15 residues. In nucleotides, the CDR3 is TGTGCCAGCAGCAGGGACATCCTGAGCTCCTACGAGCAGTACGTC. Protein product: CASSRDILSSYEQYV.

The CDR3 protein is CASSPSSAGPQHF. In nucleotides, the CDR3 is TGTGCCAGCAGCCCATCATCCGCAGGGCCCCAGCATTTT. V is TRBV7-9 and J is TRBJ1-5, with D hard to call. This CDR3 is 13 amino acids long. The germline V gene encodes CDR1 SEHNR and CDR2 FQNEAQ (reference sequence). V lost 5 bases and J lost 9, with 14 bases in between.

The rearrangement links TRBV25-1 to TRBJ1-2, with D tentatively TRBD1 (5 bases). The CDR3 loop spans 14 amino acids. With 4 bases removed from V and 11 bases from J, the gap between germline ends came to 20 bases. From germline, CDR1 is MGHDK and CDR2 SYGVNS. CDR3 coding DNA: TGTGCCAGCAGTGGAACAGGTGCTTCAATGCGGTACACCTTC. Amino acid sequence: CASSGTGASMRYTF.

The chain couples TRBV5-1 to TRBJ1-3, with 7 bases aligning to TRBD1. This CDR3 comprises 14 residues. With V trimmed by 4 bases and J by 0 bases, 1 base remained unmatched. Germline V gene data show CDR1 as SGHRS and CDR2 as YFSETQ. The CDR3 spells CASSRDSSGNTIYF. CDR3 sequence (DNA): TGCGCCAGCAGCCGGGACAGCTCTGGAAACACCATATATTTT.

The chain carries TRBV11-2 and TRBJ2-2; D call uncertain. This CDR3 is built from 14 residues. The V end was cut by 1 base, the J end by 2 bases, with 5 bases between. The germline gives CDR1 SGHAT, CDR2 FQNNGV. The CDR3 spells CASSLGHNTGELFF. CDR3 in DNA: TGTGCCAGCAGCTTAGGTCATAACACCGGGGAGCTGTTTTTT.

The rearrangement joins TRBV19 to TRBJ1-5, with D maybe TRBD1 (6 bases). Trimming stripped 6 bases from V and 11 bases from J, with 17 bases between. In germline, CDR1 is LNHDA, CDR2 SQIVND (reference sequence). This CDR3 is 13 amino acids long. CDR3 region: CASSTDSRSSQHF. CDR3 nucleotides: TGTGCCAGTAGCACGGACAGTCGATCGTCCCAGCATTTT.

The CDR3 bases are TGTGCCAGCAGAGCAAGCGGAGGGTCGAACACCGGGGAGCTGTTTTTT. Protein product: CASRASGGSNTGELFF. The chain recombines TRBV7-9 with TRBJ2-2; the D gene is possibly TRBD2 (6 bases). CDR3 length equals 16 residues. Trimming removed 6 bases at V and 0 bases at J, with 14 bases between. Germline V gives CDR1 SEHNR, CDR2 FQNEAQ (reference sequence).

The gene calls are TRBV4-1 and TRBJ2-2, with a weak D call TRBD1 (6 bases). The CDR3 sequence is 17 residues long. The V end lost 3 bases, the J end lost 4 bases, and 18 bases lay between the germline ends. The germline V gene has CDR1 MGHRA and CDR2 YSYEKL. CDR3 in DNA: TGCGCCAGCAGCCAGTCCGGGACAACTCTGATCACCGGGGAGCTGTTTTTT. As protein: CASSQSGTTLITGELFF.

This clone occurred a few times. The chain combines TRBV2 with TRBJ2-3; a weak D match, TRBD2 (6 bases). The V gene lost 10 bases and the J gene lost 2 bases, with 16 bases spanning the gap. The germline CDR1 and CDR2 sequences are SNHLY and FYNNEI. CDR3 length equals 14 residues. The CDR3 sequence: CANSAGGNTDTQYF. CDR3 DNA sequence: TGTGCCAACTCCGCAGGAGGGAACACAGATACGCAGTATTTT.

This chain uses TRBV7-3 with TRBJ2-1; TRBD1 agrees at 8 bases. The CDR3 covers 13 residues. V was clipped by 4 bases and J by 8 bases; unmatched bases: 4. Germline V gives CDR1 SGHTA, CDR2 FQGTGA. The CDR3 spells CASSSTGADEQFF. CDR3 nucleotides: TGTGCCAGCAGCTCGACAGGGGCTGATGAGCAGTTCTTC. Supplemented by reference TRBV7-3 and TRBJ2-1, the full variable domain reads GAGVSQTPSNKVTEKGKYVELRCDPISGHTALYWYRQSLGQGPEFLIYFQGTGAADDSGLPNDRFFAVRPEGSVSTLKIQRTERGDSAVYLCASSSTGADEQFFGPGTRLTVL.

This clone was found once. The genes are TRBV25-1 and TRBJ2-5, with D possibly matching TRBD1 (5 bases). This CDR3 has 13 amino acids. V was shortened by 3 bases and J by 3 bases, with 8 bases between the two germline ends. Germline CDR1 MGHDK, CDR2 SYGVNS. CDR3 sequence: CASSETDKETQYF. The CDR3 DNA reads as TGTGCCAGCAGTGAGACAGATAAAGAGACCCAGTACTTC.